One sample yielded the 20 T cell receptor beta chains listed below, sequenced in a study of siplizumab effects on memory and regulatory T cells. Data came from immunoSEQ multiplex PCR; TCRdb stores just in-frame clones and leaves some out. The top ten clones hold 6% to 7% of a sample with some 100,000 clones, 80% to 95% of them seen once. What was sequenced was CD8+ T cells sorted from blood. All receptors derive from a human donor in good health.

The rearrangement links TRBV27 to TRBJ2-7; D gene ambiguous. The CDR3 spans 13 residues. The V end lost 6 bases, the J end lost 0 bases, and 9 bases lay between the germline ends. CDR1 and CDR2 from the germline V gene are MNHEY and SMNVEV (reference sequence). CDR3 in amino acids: CASRPTDSYEQYF. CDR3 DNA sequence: TGTGCCAGCAGACCGACGGACTCCTACGAGCAGTACTTC.

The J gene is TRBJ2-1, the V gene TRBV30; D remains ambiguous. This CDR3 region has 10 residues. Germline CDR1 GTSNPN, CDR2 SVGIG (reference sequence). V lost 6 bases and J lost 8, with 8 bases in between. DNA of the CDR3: TGTGCCTGCCAGGAAGATGAGCAGTTCTTC. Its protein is CACQEDEQFF.

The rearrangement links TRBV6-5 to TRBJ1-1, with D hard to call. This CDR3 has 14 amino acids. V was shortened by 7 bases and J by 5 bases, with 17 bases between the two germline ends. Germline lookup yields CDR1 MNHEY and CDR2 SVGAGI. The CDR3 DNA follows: TGTGCCAGCACCTTAGACGTAGCGGGTACTGAAGCTTTCTTT. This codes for CASTLDVAGTEAFF.

CDR3: CASSYSGDSEQYF. In nucleotides, the CDR3 is TGTGCCAGCAGTTACTCGGGGGACAGCGAGCAGTACTTC. The chain carries TRBV6-5 and TRBJ2-5, with 7 bases fitting TRBD1. Near its end, the DNA agrees better with TRBJ2-7, so the J call may be wrong. In germline, CDR1 is MNHEY, CDR2 SVGAGI. The CDR3 has 13 residues.

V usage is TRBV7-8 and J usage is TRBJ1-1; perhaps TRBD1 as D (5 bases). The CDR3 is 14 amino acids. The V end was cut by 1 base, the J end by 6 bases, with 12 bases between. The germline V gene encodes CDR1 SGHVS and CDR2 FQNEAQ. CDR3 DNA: TGTGCCAGCAGCTTAGGGCAGGGTTTGTCTGAAGCTTTCTTT. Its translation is CASSLGQGLSEAFF.

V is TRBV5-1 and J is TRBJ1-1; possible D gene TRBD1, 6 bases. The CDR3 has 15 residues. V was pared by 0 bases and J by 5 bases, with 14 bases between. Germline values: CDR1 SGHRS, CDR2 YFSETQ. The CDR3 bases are TGCGCCAGCAGCTTGGTGCGAGGGGGAGGGACTGAAGCTTTCTTT. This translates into CASSLVRGGGTEAFF.

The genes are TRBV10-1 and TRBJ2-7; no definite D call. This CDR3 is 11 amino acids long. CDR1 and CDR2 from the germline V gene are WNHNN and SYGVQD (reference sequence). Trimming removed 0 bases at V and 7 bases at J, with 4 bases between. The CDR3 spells CASSESGEQYF. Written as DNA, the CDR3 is TGCGCCAGCAGTGAGTCGGGGGAGCAGTACTTC.

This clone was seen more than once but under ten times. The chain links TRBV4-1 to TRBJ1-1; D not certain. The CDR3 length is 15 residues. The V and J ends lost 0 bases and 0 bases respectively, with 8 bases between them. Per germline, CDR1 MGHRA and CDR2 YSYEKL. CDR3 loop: CASSQDHVMNTEAFF. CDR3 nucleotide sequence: TGCGCCAGCAGCCAAGATCACGTTATGAACACTGAAGCTTTCTTT.

CDR3 bases: TGCGCCAGCAGCGCCGGGACTAGCGGGAGCAATGAGCAGTTCTTC. Translation gives CASSAGTSGSNEQFF. The J gene is TRBJ2-1, the V gene TRBV5-1, with 14 nucleotides matching TRBD2. J was trimmed by 6 bases and V by 4 bases; bases with no gene match: 3. Germline values: CDR1 SGHRS, CDR2 YFSETQ. The CDR3 contains 15 residues.

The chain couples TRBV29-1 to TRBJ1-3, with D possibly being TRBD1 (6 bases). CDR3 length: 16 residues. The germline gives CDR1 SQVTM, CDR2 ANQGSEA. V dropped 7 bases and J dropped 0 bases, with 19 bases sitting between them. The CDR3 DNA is TGCAGCGCCGGGGGGGGACAAACGTTCTCTGGAAACACCATATATTTT. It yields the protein CSAGGGQTFSGNTIYF.

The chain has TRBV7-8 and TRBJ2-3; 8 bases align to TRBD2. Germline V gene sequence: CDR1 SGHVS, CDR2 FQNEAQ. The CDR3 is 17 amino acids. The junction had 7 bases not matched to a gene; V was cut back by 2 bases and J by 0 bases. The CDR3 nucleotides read TGTGCCAGCAGCTTATCTTCTAGCGGGCTAAGCACAGATACGCAGTATTTT. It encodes CASSLSSSGLSTDTQYF.

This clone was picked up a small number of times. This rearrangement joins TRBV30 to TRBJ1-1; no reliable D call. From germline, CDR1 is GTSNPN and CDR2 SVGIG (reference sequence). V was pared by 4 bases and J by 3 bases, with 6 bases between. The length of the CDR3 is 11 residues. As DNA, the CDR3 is TGTGCCTGGATTGTGTACACTGAAGCTTTCTTT. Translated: CAWIVYTEAFF. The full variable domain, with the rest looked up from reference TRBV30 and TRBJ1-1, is SQTIHQWPATLVQPVGSPLSLECTVEGTSNPNLYWYRQAAGRGLQLLFYSVGIGQISSEVPQNLSASRPQDRQFILSSKKLLLSDSGFYLCAWIVYTEAFFGQGTRLTVV.

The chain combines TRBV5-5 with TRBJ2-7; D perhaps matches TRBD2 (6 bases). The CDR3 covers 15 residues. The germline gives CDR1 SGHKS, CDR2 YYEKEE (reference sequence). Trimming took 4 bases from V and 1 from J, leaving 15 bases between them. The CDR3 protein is CASSAAGTPSYEQYF. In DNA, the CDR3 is TGTGCCAGCAGCGCCGCCGGGACTCCGTCCTACGAGCAGTACTTC.

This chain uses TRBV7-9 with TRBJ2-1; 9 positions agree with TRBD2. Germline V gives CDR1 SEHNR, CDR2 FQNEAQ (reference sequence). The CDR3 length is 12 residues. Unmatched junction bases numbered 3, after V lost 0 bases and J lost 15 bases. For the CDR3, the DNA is TGTGCCAGCAGCTTAGCAGGGACTAGCTGGTTCTTC. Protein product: CASSLAGTSWFF.

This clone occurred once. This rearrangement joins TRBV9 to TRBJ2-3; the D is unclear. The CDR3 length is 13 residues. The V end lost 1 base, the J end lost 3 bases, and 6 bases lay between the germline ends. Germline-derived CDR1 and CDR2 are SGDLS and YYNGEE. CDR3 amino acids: CASSVPPTDTQYF. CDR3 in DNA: TGTGCCAGCAGCGTACCCCCGACAGATACGCAGTATTTT.

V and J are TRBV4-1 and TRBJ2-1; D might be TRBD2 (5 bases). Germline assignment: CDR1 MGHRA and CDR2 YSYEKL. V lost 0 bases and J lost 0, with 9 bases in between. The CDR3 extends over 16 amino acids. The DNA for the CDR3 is TGCGCCAGCAGCCAAGATTTAGCGAGCTCCTACAATGAGCAGTTCTTC. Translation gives CASSQDLASSYNEQFF.

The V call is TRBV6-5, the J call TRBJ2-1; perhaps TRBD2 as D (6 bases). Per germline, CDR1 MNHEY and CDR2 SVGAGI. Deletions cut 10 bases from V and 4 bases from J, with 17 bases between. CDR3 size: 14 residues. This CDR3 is CATQNPGGYNEQFF. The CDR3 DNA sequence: TGTGCCACTCAGAACCCCGGGGGTTACAATGAGCAGTTCTTC.

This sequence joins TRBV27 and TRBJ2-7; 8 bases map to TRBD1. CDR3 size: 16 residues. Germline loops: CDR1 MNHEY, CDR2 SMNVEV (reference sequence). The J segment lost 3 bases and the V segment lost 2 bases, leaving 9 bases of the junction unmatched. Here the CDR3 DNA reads TGTGCCAGCAGTTTAGGTTGGGCAGGGGGCGTCTACGAGCAGTACTTC. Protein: CASSLGWAGGVYEQYF.

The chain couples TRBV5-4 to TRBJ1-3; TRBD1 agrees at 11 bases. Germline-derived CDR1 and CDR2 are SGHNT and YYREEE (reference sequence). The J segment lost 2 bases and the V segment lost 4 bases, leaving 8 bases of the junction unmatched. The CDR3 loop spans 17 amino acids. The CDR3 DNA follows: TGTGCCAGCAGCCATGGGCCGGGACAGGGGGCTGGAAACACCATATATTTT. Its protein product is CASSHGPGQGAGNTIYF.

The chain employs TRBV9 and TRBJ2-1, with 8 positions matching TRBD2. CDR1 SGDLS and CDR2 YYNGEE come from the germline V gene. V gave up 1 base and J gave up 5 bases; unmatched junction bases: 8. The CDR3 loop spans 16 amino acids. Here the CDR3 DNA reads TGTGCCAGCAGCGTACTCAACGCGGGACTAGACAATGAGCAGTTCTTC. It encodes CASSVLNAGLDNEQFF. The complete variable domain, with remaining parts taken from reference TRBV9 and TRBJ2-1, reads DSGVTQTPKHLITATGQRVTLRCSPRSGDLSVYWYQQSLDQGLQFLIQYYNGEERAKGNILERFSAQQFPDLHSELNLSSLELGDSALYFCASSVLNAGLDNEQFFGPGTRLTVL.